The 13 T cell receptor beta chains below come from one sample, sequenced in a study of T cells in Graves' hyperthyroidism and ophthalmopathy. RNA transcripts provided the source from which TCR beta CDR3 regions were amplified. Researchers ran a first-round RT-PCR on the TCR CDR3 using the HTBI primer set. TCRdb reprocessed the multiplex PCR reads with MiXCR, giving one entry per CDR3 protein. The data show approximately 740,000 distinct CDR3 sequences, 14% seen once. Sequences were obtained from blood. The receptor set was obtained from a woman between 18 and 29 years old with Graves' hyperthyroidism.

Concerning this clonotype itself: A much larger clone lies a single base off, so this may be a read error. This chain connects TRBV11-2 to TRBJ2-7; the match to TRBD1 covers 8 bases. This CDR3 has 14 residues. Looked up from germline, CDR1 is SGHAT and CDR2 is FQNNGV. V lost 7 bases, J lost 2 bases, and 7 bases stayed unmatched. CDR3 sequence reads: CASNPRDRTYEQYF. CDR3 nucleotide sequence: TGTGCCAGCAACCCTCGGGACAGGACCTACGAGCAGTACTTC.

This clonotype has a count of ten or more. This chain links TRBV12-3 or TRBV12-4 with TRBJ1-6; no definite D call. The CDR3 spans 13 residues. Trimming left V 3 bases short and J 10 bases short, with 10 bases between. CDR3 nucleotide sequence: TGTGCCAGCAGTTTGTTACCCGACTCACCCCTCCACTTT. Residues: CASSLLPDSPLHF.

The rearrangement joins TRBV9 to TRBJ2-7; D gene ambiguous. The V gene's germline CDR1 is SGDLS and CDR2 YYNGEE. The length of the CDR3 is 12 residues. The V end was cut by 3 bases, the J end by 4 bases, with 8 bases between. CDR3 in amino acids: CASSGNDYEQYF. CDR3 bases: TGTGCCAGCAGCGGTAACGATTACGAGCAGTACTTC. The variable domain in full, completed from reference TRBV9 and TRBJ2-7, reads DSGVTQTPKHLITATGQRVTLRCSPRSGDLSVYWYQQSLDQGLQFLIQYYNGEERAKGNILERFSAQQFPDLHSELNLSSLELGDSALYFCASSGNDYEQYFGPGTRLTVT.

Of note for this clonotype: The junction does not match germline at one end; this may be a read error. This chain links TRBV7-9 with TRBJ2-5; D uncertain. The CDR3 is 15 amino acids. From germline, CDR1 is SEHNR and CDR2 FQNEAQ (reference sequence). In DNA, the CDR3 is TGTGCTAGCAGCTCCCTACTTCTCAACTCGGAGACCCAGTACTTC. Translation: CASSSLLLNSETQYF.

This clonotype was counted many times. The rearrangement uses TRBV27 and TRBJ2-7; D possibly uses TRBD1 or TRBD2 (5 bases each). This CDR3 spans 16 amino acids. Trimming cost V 0 bases and J 2 bases, with 14 bases left between them. Germline CDR1 MNHEY, CDR2 SMNVEV (reference sequence). CDR3 sequence: CASSLSLGPHPYEQYF. The DNA for the CDR3 is TGTGCCAGCAGTTTATCCCTGGGACCGCATCCCTACGAGCAGTACTTC.

This clonotype was counted at least ten times. The chain joins TRBV6-5 to TRBJ2-2; D gene unclear. The V end was cut by 0 bases, the J end by 2 bases, with 13 bases between. The V gene's germline CDR1 is MNHEY and CDR2 SVGAGI. This CDR3 spans 17 amino acids. CDR3 nucleotide sequence: TGTGCCAGCAGTTACTCGATGTGGCAGGCTAACACCGGGGAGCTGTTTTTT. It is translated as CASSYSMWQANTGELFF.

This clonotype was counted ten times or more. The V gene is TRBV15, the J gene TRBJ1-1; D is ambiguous. CDR1 is LNHNV, CDR2 YYDKDF, per germline (reference sequence). The germline V and J ends were trimmed by 0 bases and 0 bases, with 2 bases remaining between them. The CDR3 sequence is 13 residues long. CDR3 coding DNA: TGTGCCACCAGCAGAGAAGTGAACACTGAAGCTTTCTTT. Its translation is CATSREVNTEAFF.

The chain uses TRBV6-2 or TRBV6-3 and TRBJ2-1; D gene ambiguous. From germline, CDR1 is MNHEY and CDR2 SVGEGT. There are 14 residues in the CDR3. The V and J ends lost 7 bases and 0 bases respectively, with 10 bases between them. This CDR3 reads CASKRTSSYNEQFF. Here the CDR3 DNA reads TGTGCCAGCAAGAGGACCAGCTCCTACAATGAGCAGTTCTTC.

V gene TRBV15 combines with J gene TRBJ1-2, with unresolved D. Germline V lookup: CDR1 LNHNV, CDR2 YYDKDF (reference sequence). CDR3 length: 15 residues. V was trimmed by 0 bases and J by 4 bases, leaving 12 bases between them. CDR3 loop: CATSRDRQAIYGYTF. CDR3 DNA sequence: TGTGCCACCAGCAGAGATCGGCAGGCAATCTATGGCTACACCTTC.

The rearrangement uses TRBV19 and TRBJ2-7; D is ambiguous. Germline V lookup: CDR1 LNHDA, CDR2 SQIVND (reference sequence). The CDR3 covers 13 residues. V was shortened by 8 bases and J by 0 bases, with 11 bases between the two germline ends. CDR3 region: CASADKSSYEQYF. DNA of the CDR3: TGTGCCAGTGCTGACAAGAGCTCCTACGAGCAGTACTTC.

This clonotype was recorded many times. The rearrangement joins TRBV18 to TRBJ2-7; D gene uncertain. V was clipped by 1 base and J by 4 bases, with 8 bases between them. The CDR3 is 13 residues long. Germline V lookup: CDR1 KGHSH, CDR2 LQKENI. CDR3 coding DNA: TGTGCCAGCTCACCACGGCCCCGATACGAGCAGTACTTC. Translated, it gives CASSPRPRYEQYF. Full variable domain (missing parts from reference TRBV18 and TRBJ2-7): NAGVMQNPRHLVRRRGQEARLRCSPMKGHSHVYWYRQLPEEGLKFMVYLQKENIIDESGMPKERFSAEFPKEGPSILRIQQVVRGDSAAYFCASSPRPRYEQYFGPGTRLTVT.

The chain carries TRBV6-5 and TRBJ2-5; D perhaps matches TRBD2 (7 bases). V was pared by 2 bases and J by 5 bases, with 15 bases between. From germline, CDR1 is MNHEY and CDR2 SVGAGI. The CDR3 contains 15 residues. In DNA form, the CDR3 reads TGTGCCAGCAGTTACAGGGGGGCGCGGGGGGAGACCCAGTACTTC. This translates into CASSYRGARGETQYF.

This clonotype was seen repeatedly, ten times or more. The chain joins TRBV28 to TRBJ1-1, with D maybe TRBD1 (6 bases). The CDR3 contains 13 residues. The germline V gene encodes CDR1 MDHEN and CDR2 SYDVKM. The CDR3 sequence is CAGGGGMNTEAFF. The CDR3 bases are TGTGCTGGTGGGGGCGGAATGAACACTGAAGCTTTCTTT. Looking up the rest from reference TRBV28 and TRBJ1-1 gives the full variable domain: DVKVTQSSRYLVKRTGEKVFLECVQDMDHENMFWYRQDPGLGLRLIYFSYDVKMKEKGDIPEGYSVSREKKERFSLILESASTNQTSMYLCAGGGGMNTEAFFGQGTRLTVV.